Detailed here is one T cell receptor (beta chain). The antigen it recognizes is unknown. No base-level quality is on record; no much larger clone is a single base apart. Reading the germline V gene gives CDR1 SQVTM and CDR2 ANQGSEA. Its CDR3 holds 13 amino acids, cysteine through phenylalanine. The entry retains the CDR3 DNA only, 39 bases that are in frame from base 1. Ends trimmed: V by 7 bases, J by 5 bases; bases unmatched to a gene: 5. The data belong to a study of CD8 T cells in Susac syndrome (dated by TCRdb to about 2019). Notes on the research overall: The study used repertoire sequencing to test whether antigen drove CD8+ T cell activation and differentiation in Susac syndrome. CD8+ T cell repertoire clonality was compared between 11 to 12 healthy donors, approximately 14 Susac syndrome patients and 15 multiple sclerosis patients.

RNA was extracted using the RNeasy kit, and roughly 0.45 to 1 ug of the RNA was reverse transcribed with random hexamers. The immunoSEQ multiplex PCR assay, covering 54 Vbeta and 13 Jbeta segments, was used to amplify TCR beta CDR3 regions. PCR amplification bias was corrected by using a synthetic template baseline for primer optimization and computational correction. The study's processing was this. Reads were annotated to V, D and J genes according to IMGT and were analyzed with immunoSEQ Analyzer, with only productive sequences retained. To calculate clonality, Shannon entropy was normalized by log2 of the number of productive unique sequences and then subtracted from one. For each patient and control, public and private clones were evaluated among the 100 most prevalent clones. A clone was defined as Susac-specific if it was absent from the healthy and MS cohorts, from over 1,000 published viral clones and from other ImmuneACCESS disease sequences. Clones were called with MiXCR by TCRdb after fastp trimmed the public reads at Q25, and only in-frame beta chains were retained. Rows with a matching CDR3 protein are joined into one entry that keeps the most common DNA and genes. The V and J calls and clone size come from TCRdb's table, not from the authors' own analysis. The sample table holds 77,000 or so distinct CDR3 sequences, of which 85% to 95% were seen once. The ten most abundant clones make up approximately 0.4% of the sample.

Results the study describes overall, beyond this receptor: The number of individuals in the TCR sequencing and HLA analysis was acknowledged as relatively small.

Peripheral blood CD8+ and CD4+ T cells from healthy donors, Susac syndrome patients and multiple sclerosis patients were profiled by high-throughput TCR beta sequencing. Multiple sclerosis controls were treatment-naive patients with stable or active relapsing-remitting disease fulfilling revised McDonald criteria. Bulk CD8+ and CD4+ T cells were purified magnetically by negative isolation, whereas CD8+ TEMRA cells were enriched by FACS. Blood was drawn into EDTA tubes, processed within 24 hours, and PBMCs were isolated by density gradient centrifugation. PBMCs destined for TCR sequencing were cryopreserved in liquid nitrogen and later thawed in a 37 °C water bath. The sorted or isolated CD4+, CD8+ and CD8+ TEMRA cells reached a purity of at least 90%.

The clonotype was recovered from a human donor with multiple sclerosis. This chain joins TRBV29-1 to TRBJ1-4; a stretch of 9 junction bases matches TRBD1. Sequencing was performed on CD8+ T cells from PBMCs. The CDR3 reads as follows: CSATTGGNEKLFF. The DNA sequence is given as TGCAGCGCCACGACAGGGGGGAATGAAAAACTGTTTTTT.